The 17 T cell receptor beta chains below come from one sample, sequenced in a study of CD8 T cells in ankylosing spondylitis (dated by TCRdb to about 2017). These receptors' antigens are unknown. The library was made by 5' RACE. These reads were obtained on an Illumina HiSeq 2500. TCRdb reprocessed the public reads (quality trimming at Q25 with fastp, clone calling with MiXCR) and kept in-frame beta chains. Entries are consolidated by CDR3 protein sequence, retaining the most common genes and DNA. The sample has a few hundred thousand distinct CDR3 sequences on record, about 13% of them singletons. Approximately 6.2% of the sample is held by the ten biggest clonotypes. The paper as a whole reports these results and caveats: Blood from ankylosing spondylitis patients appeared to be characterized by a TCR beta motif composed of under ten highly homologous amino acid variants.

Specimen: blood, either unsorted or a sorted T cell fraction (not recorded which). The receptors stem from a male donor with ankylosing spondylitis.

CDR3 DNA sequence: TGCGCCAGCAGCCAAGAGTTGGCCGCTCTCCTGGAAAAACTGTTTTTT. It is translated as CASSQELAALLEKLFF. This rearrangement joins TRBV4-1 to TRBJ1-4; D not resolved. CDR3 length equals 16 residues. Trimming left V 0 bases short and J 8 bases short, with 16 bases between. Germline V CDR1 and CDR2: MGHRA, YSYEKL.

This chain connects TRBV7-6 to TRBJ2-5; no clear D gene. V lost 3 bases and J 3 bases, leaving 5 bases between the germline ends. Germline loops: CDR1 SGHVS, CDR2 FNYEAQ. CDR3 length: 12 amino acids. CDR3 sequence reads: CASSFMEETQYF. CDR3 bases: TGTGCCAGCAGCTTCATGGAAGAGACCCAGTACTTC.

This clonotype was seen a few times. The chain has TRBV3-1 and TRBJ2-7; no firm D call. The CDR3 totals 14 residues. Germline CDR1 and CDR2: LGHDT and YNNKEL (reference sequence). V gave up 1 base and J gave up 0 bases, with 7 bases separating them. The CDR3 coding sequence is TGTGCCAGCAGCCAAGGATACAGCTCCTACGAGCAGTACGTC. It encodes CASSQGYSSYEQYV.

The chain uses TRBV27 and TRBJ2-1; TRBD1 agrees at 7 bases. Germline V gives CDR1 MNHEY, CDR2 SMNVEV (reference sequence). This CDR3 is built from 15 residues. The V segment lost 6 bases and the J segment 6 bases; nucleotides outside the gene matches: 11. DNA for the CDR3: TGTGCCAGCAGACAGACAGGGTTCAGAATCAATGAGCAGTTCTTC. Its protein product is CASRQTGFRINEQFF.

This clonotype came up a few times. The chain combines TRBV7-8 with TRBJ1-6; 7 bases map to TRBD1. Germline-derived CDR1 and CDR2 are SGHVS and FQNEAQ. V was clipped by 3 bases and J by 2 bases; unmatched bases: 4. The CDR3 extends over 16 amino acids. The CDR3 loop reads CASSLGTVAYNSPLHF. CDR3 in DNA: TGTGCCAGCAGCTTGGGGACAGTGGCCTATAATTCACCCCTCCACTTT.

This clonotype turned up a few times. This chain links TRBV20-1 with TRBJ2-4; 14 nucleotides line up with TRBD2. With V trimmed by 7 bases and J by 6 bases, 11 bases remained unmatched. This CDR3 has 16 amino acids. CDR1 is DFQATT and CDR2 is SNEGSKA in the germline V gene (reference sequence). CDR3 bases: TGCAGTGTTAAGACTAGCGGGAGGGCCGGCGGAAACATTCAGTACTTC. It yields the protein CSVKTSGRAGGNIQYF.

This chain joins TRBV7-2 and TRBJ2-4, with 7 positions matching TRBD2. V was pared by 2 bases and J by 6 bases, with 7 bases of the junction left unmatched. The CDR3 is made up of 15 amino acids. Per germline, CDR1 SGHTA and CDR2 FQGNSA. CDR3 in amino acids: CASSLWGGRGNIQYF. CDR3 nucleotides: TGTGCCAGCAGCTTATGGGGAGGGCGTGGAAACATTCAGTACTTC.

The J gene is TRBJ1-2, the V gene TRBV19; TRBD1 matches 10 bases. The germline V gene encodes CDR1 LNHDA and CDR2 SQIVND (reference sequence). This CDR3 region has 15 residues. V lost 7 bases to trimming and J lost 2 bases; unmatched junction nucleotides: 7. The CDR3: CASTTPGQGNYGYTF. In DNA, the CDR3 is TGTGCCAGTACCACGCCGGGACAGGGGAACTATGGCTACACCTTC.

The chain uses TRBV6-5 and TRBJ1-2, with 7 bases that match TRBD1. CDR1 and CDR2 from the germline V gene are MNHEY and SVGAGI. The CDR3 runs 15 residues. V shed 2 bases, J shed 2 bases, and the junction held 5 bases outside the gene matches. This CDR3 reads CASSYRQGVNYGYTF. The CDR3 DNA follows: TGTGCCAGCAGTTACCGACAGGGAGTGAACTATGGCTACACCTTC.

J is TRBJ2-5 and V is TRBV5-1; TRBD2 matches at 16 bases. The CDR3 covers 19 residues. Germline values: CDR1 SGHRS, CDR2 YFSETQ. The ends lost 5 bases at V and 8 bases at J; junction bases unmatched: 18. CDR3 amino acids: CASSSTGTSGRGKMRTQYF. For the CDR3, the DNA is TGCGCCAGCAGTTCCACCGGGACTAGCGGGAGGGGGAAGATGCGCACCCAGTACTTC.

This clonotype was found a few times. CDR3 nucleotides: TGTGCCAGCAGTACGACCCATCAAACAACAGGGTACACCTTC. Translated: CASSTTHQTTGYTF. V gene TRBV12-3 or TRBV12-4 combines with J gene TRBJ1-2, with D perhaps TRBD1 (6 bases). The CDR3 has 14 residues. V was pared by 5 bases and J by 11 bases, with 21 bases between.

This clonotype was seen a few times. This chain uses TRBV4-2 with TRBJ2-7, with D possibly being TRBD1 or TRBD2 (5 bases each). The ends were cut back, 2 bases at V and 0 bases at J, with 23 bases in the middle. Germline V gene sequence: CDR1 LGHNA, CDR2 YNFKEQ. This CDR3 comprises 19 residues. Here the CDR3 reads CASSQKANFPGTASYEQYV. The DNA for the CDR3 is TGTGCCAGCAGCCAAAAGGCGAATTTCCCCGGGACGGCCTCCTACGAGCAGTACGTC.

This clonotype was counted at least ten times. The chain carries TRBV3-1 and TRBJ1-1, with TRBD1 as a possible D gene (6 bases). The CDR3 contains 15 residues. The germline V gene encodes CDR1 LGHDT and CDR2 YNNKEL (reference sequence). V was shortened by 5 bases and J by 1 base, with 14 bases between the two germline ends. As DNA, the CDR3 is TGTGCCAGCAGCGAGGTCGGCAGGGGGAACACTGAAGCTTTCTTT. It specifies CASSEVGRGNTEAFF.

CDR3 sequence (DNA): TGTGCCAGCAGTTTCACGAGGACGGGAACTAGCGGGAGGGATACGCAGTATTTT. As protein: CASSFTRTGTSGRDTQYF. The rearrangement uses TRBV28 and TRBJ2-3; 12 bases are shared with TRBD2. This CDR3 comprises 18 residues. In germline, CDR1 is MDHEN, CDR2 SYDVKM. V was pared by 3 bases and J by 6 bases, with 13 bases of the junction left unmatched.

V and J are TRBV3-1 and TRBJ2-7; D is undetermined. Germline V gene sequence: CDR1 LGHDT, CDR2 YNNKEL (reference sequence). The CDR3 contains 11 residues. The germline V and J ends were trimmed by 4 bases and 5 bases, with 6 bases remaining between them. The CDR3 DNA reads as TGTGCCAGCAGCCCCGGAGACGAGCAGTACTTC. Protein: CASSPGDEQYF.

Ten or more counts support this clonotype. Here the CDR3 DNA reads TGCAGTGCTCCCTCCCCTCTAGCGGGGTTCAATGAGCAGTTCTTC. This sequence encodes CSAPSPLAGFNEQFF. The V gene is TRBV20-1, the J gene TRBJ2-1, with TRBD2 matching 9 bases. V was pared by 5 bases and J by 6 bases, with 11 bases of the junction left unmatched. Germline CDR1 is DFQATT and CDR2 is SNEGSKA (reference sequence). The CDR3 covers 15 residues.

There are a few counts of this clonotype. The V and J genes are TRBV3-1 and TRBJ1-6; maybe TRBD1 (6 bases). V was clipped by 1 base and J by 7 bases, with 11 bases between them. Germline V CDR1 and CDR2: LGHDT, YNNKEL (reference sequence). This CDR3 spans 15 amino acids. For the CDR3, the DNA is TGTGCCAGCAGCCAAGGCGTCGGACAGAATTCACCCCTCCACTTT. Translated, it gives CASSQGVGQNSPLHF.